A selection of T cell receptor beta chains follows, all from one sample in a study of blood T cell repertoires in COVID-19. Libraries were prepared by immunoSEQ multiplex PCR; TCRdb keeps only in-frame clonotypes and omits some of them. Found here are approximately 440,000 clones, around 88% of them singletons; the top ten hold 10% to 15%. Sequencing used peripheral blood. Source of these receptors: a woman between 50 and 59 years old with COVID-19, enrolled during active disease. CDR3s include the opening cysteine and the closing phenylalanine or tryptophan. Fields, in order: clone size, V gene, J gene, D gene, CDR3 protein, CDR3 DNA. D genes are given only for firm matches. Clone sizes are given selectively: once, few, many, or a class where the clone is expanded.

NA	TRBV2	TRBJ1-1	TRBD1	CASSDAGQVGTEAFF	TGTGCCAGCAGTGATGCGGGACAGGTCGGAACTGAAGCTTTCTTT
NA	TRBV19	TRBJ2-3	NA	CATSDRLPDTQYF	TGTGCCACTTCCGACAGGCTTCCAGATACGCAGTATTTT
NA	TRBV29-1	TRBJ1-2	NA	CSVRPDRSYGYTF	TGCAGCGTACGACCGGACAGATCCTATGGCTACACCTTC
few	TRBV29-1	TRBJ1-1	TRBD1	CSVETGQNTEAFF	TGCAGCGTGGAGACAGGGCAGAACACTGAAGCTTTCTTT
NA	TRBV30	TRBJ1-2	NA	CAWSGTGGGANYGYTF	TGTGCCTGGAGCGGAACGGGGGGAGGCGCTAACTATGGCTACACCTTC
NA	TRBV9	TRBJ2-7	TRBD1	CASSRGTGEYEQYF	TGTGCCAGCAGCAGAGGGACAGGAGAGTACGAGCAGTACTTC
NA	TRBV6-2/TRBV6-3	TRBJ2-7	TRBD1	CASSSLYRSGTGDPYEQYF	TGTGCCAGCAGTTCTCTATACCGCTCCGGGACAGGGGACCCCTACGAGCAGTACTTC
NA	TRBV24-1	TRBJ2-2	NA	CATSDLRGRGGELFF	TGTGCCACCAGTGATTTGAGGGGGAGGGGCGGGGAGCTGTTTTTT
NA	TRBV19	TRBJ1-1	NA	CASSQGNTEAFF	TGTGCCAGTAGCCAGGGGAACACTGAAGCTTTCTTT
NA	TRBV6-1	TRBJ1-2	TRBD1	CASSEQGASGYTF	TGTGCCAGCAGTGAACAGGGGGCATCTGGCTACACCTTC
NA	TRBV5-4	TRBJ1-6	TRBD1	CASSAGQGYNSPLHF	TGTGCCAGCAGCGCCGGACAGGGCTATAATTCACCCCTCCACTTT
NA	TRBV5-1	TRBJ2-6	NA	CASSLVGLPRPGANVLTF	TGCGCCAGCAGCTTGGTTGGACTCCCTAGGCCCGGGGCCAACGTCCTGACTTTC
NA	TRBV10-3	TRBJ2-7	TRBD2	CAISEGLAYEQYF	TGTGCCATCAGTGAGGGACTAGCCTACGAGCAGTACTTC
NA	TRBV7-8	TRBJ1-1	TRBD1	CASSAGYRDRVLEAFF	TGTGCCAGCAGCGCCGGGTACCGGGACAGGGTTCTAGAAGCTTTCTTT
once	TRBV5-4	TRBJ2-7	NA	CASSPPRAVTYEQYF	TGTGCCAGCAGCCCTCCGAGGGCAGTGACCTACGAGCAGTACTTC
NA	TRBV30	TRBJ1-1	NA	CAWLQTGGYTEAFF	TGTGCCTGGTTACAGACGGGGGGTTACACTGAAGCTTTCTTT
NA	TRBV19	TRBJ1-5	TRBD1	CASSAGTGFQPQHF	TGTGCCAGTAGTGCCGGGACAGGGTTCCAGCCCCAGCATTTT
NA	TRBV28	TRBJ1-1	NA	CASSLDRRLEAFF	TGTGCCAGCAGTTTAGACAGAAGACTTGAAGCTTTCTTT
NA	TRBV7-3	TRBJ2-1	TRBD2	CASSFPSGGAPGEQFF	TGTGCCAGCAGCTTCCCTAGCGGGGGGGCCCCGGGTGAGCAGTTCTTC
NA	TRBV6-2/TRBV6-3	TRBJ1-5	NA	CASSFDSPRNQPQHF	TGTGCCAGCAGTTTTGACAGTCCTAGAAATCAGCCCCAGCATTTT
once	TRBV24-1	TRBJ2-3	TRBD1	CATSDPGTGIRDTQYF	TGTGCCACCAGTGATCCCGGGACAGGGATCCGGGATACGCAGTATTTT
NA	TRBV3-1/TRBV3-2	TRBJ1-2	NA	CASSQDRDGYTF	TGTGCCAGCAGCCAAGATCGGGATGGCTACACCTTC
NA	TRBV11-2	TRBJ2-5	TRBD2	CASSLGLAGDQETQYF	TGTGCCAGCAGCTTAGGACTAGCGGGGGACCAAGAGACCCAGTACTTC
NA	TRBV5-4	TRBJ1-2	TRBD1	CASSSPGGINYGYTF	TGTGCCAGCAGCTCCCCAGGGGGCATTAACTATGGCTACACCTTC
NA	TRBV3-1/TRBV3-2	TRBJ2-1	NA	CASSRVWDNEQFF	TGTGCCAGCAGTCGGGTTTGGGACAATGAGCAGTTCTTC
NA	TRBV11-3	TRBJ2-1	TRBD2	CASSLDSPAGVEQFF	TGTGCCAGCAGCTTAGATAGTCCCGCGGGGGTCGAGCAGTTCTTC
NA	TRBV3-1/TRBV3-2	TRBJ1-5	TRBD1	CASSLGQGGQPQHF	TGTGCCAGCAGCCTAGGACAGGGGGGTCAGCCCCAGCATTTT
NA	TRBV30	TRBJ1-6	NA	CAWKGGARDNSPLHF	TGTGCCTGGAAGGGAGGGGCAAGGGATAATTCACCCCTCCACTTT
NA	TRBV4-1	TRBJ2-7	NA	CASSPASPGTKSSYEQYF	TGCGCCAGCAGCCCAGCCTCTCCCGGGACAAAATCGTCCTACGAGCAGTACTTC
NA	TRBV28	TRBJ2-7	NA	CASSPRFEQYF	TGTGCCAGCAGTCCCCGTTTCGAGCAGTACTTC
NA	TRBV10-1	TRBJ2-7	TRBD1	CASSESGQGIKYF	TGCGCCAGCAGTGAGTCAGGACAGGGTATTAAGTACTTC
NA	TRBV30	TRBJ1-1	NA	CAWSDPGRGNTEAFF	TGTGCCTGGAGTGACCCGGGGAGGGGGAACACTGAAGCTTTCTTT
once	TRBV7-9	TRBJ2-7	NA	CASSSPSTGTYEQYF	TGTGCCAGCAGCTCACCCTCGACAGGGACTTACGAGCAGTACTTC
NA	TRBV27	TRBJ1-4	NA	CASSQNRENNEKLFF	TGTGCCAGCAGCCAAAACAGAGAAAATAATGAAAAACTGTTTTTT
NA	TRBV6-5	TRBJ1-6	NA	CASSHPRGRDSPLHF	TGTGCCAGCAGCCACCCGAGAGGGCGGGATTCACCCCTCCACTTT
NA	TRBV24-1	TRBJ2-3	TRBD2	CATSDPTSGGGTDTQYF	TGTGCCACCAGTGACCCGACTAGCGGGGGTGGCACAGATACGCAGTATTTT
NA	TRBV7-3	TRBJ2-3	TRBD2	CASSLMPGLAGTITDTQYF	TGTGCCAGCAGCTTAATGCCGGGACTAGCGGGGACAATCACAGATACGCAGTATTTT
NA	TRBV6-5	TRBJ1-2	NA	CASSPGRGTAYGYTF	TGTGCCAGCAGTCCTGGTAGGGGTACGGCCTATGGCTACACCTTC
NA	TRBV5-5	TRBJ1-2	NA	CASSLDYGYTF	TGTGCCAGCAGCCTAGACTATGGCTACACCTTC
NA	TRBV4-2	TRBJ2-1	NA	CASSQDSENEQFF	TGTGCCAGCAGCCAAGACAGCGAGAATGAGCAGTTCTTC
NA	TRBV19	TRBJ1-5	TRBD1	CASSQGTGSMEPQHF	TGTGCCTCTTCCCAGGGGACAGGGTCGATGGAGCCCCAGCATTTT
NA	TRBV6-5	TRBJ2-7	TRBD1	CASRMGTGGFYEQYF	TGTGCCAGCAGAATGGGGACAGGAGGATTCTACGAGCAGTACTTC
NA	TRBV7-2	TRBJ2-1	NA	CASSPDSGAGEQFF	TGTGCCAGCAGCCCAGATAGTGGGGCCGGAGAGCAGTTCTTC
NA	TRBV29-1	TRBJ2-5	NA	CSVEGGEETQYF	TGCAGCGTCGAAGGGGGGGAGGAGACCCAGTACTTC
NA	TRBV19	TRBJ1-2	TRBD1	CASIGTAYGYTF	TGTGCCAGTATCGGGACAGCTTATGGCTACACCTTC
NA	TRBV6-5	TRBJ1-5	NA	CASSLRGAGNQPQHF	TGTGCCAGCAGTTTGCGGGGGGCAGGCAATCAGCCCCAGCATTTT
NA	TRBV7-9	TRBJ2-7	NA	CASSSLGQPYEQYF	TGTGCCAGCAGCTCCCTGGGACAACCCTACGAGCAGTACTTC
NA	TRBV12-3/TRBV12-4	TRBJ1-2	NA	CASSSQGGYGYTF	TGTGCCAGCAGTTCGCAGGGAGGCTATGGCTACACCTTC
NA	TRBV10-3	TRBJ2-2	NA	CAISLGVPNTGELFF	TGTGCCATCTCCCTAGGCGTCCCGAACACCGGGGAGCTGTTTTTT
NA	TRBV19	TRBJ2-1	TRBD2	CASSIWLAGARHEQFF	TGTGCCAGTAGTATCTGGCTAGCGGGGGCCCGCCATGAGCAGTTCTTC
NA	TRBV28	TRBJ1-1	NA	CASTLRSRGTEAFF	TGTGCCAGCACCCTTCGGTCCCGGGGTACTGAAGCTTTCTTT
NA	TRBV11-2	TRBJ2-1	NA	CASSLGSGSYNEQFF	TGTGCCAGCAGCTTAGGGAGCGGCTCCTACAATGAGCAGTTCTTC